This is a list of T cell receptor beta chains from one sample in a study of immune cell composition in non-small cell lung cancer. Clones were read by immunoSEQ multiplex PCR, and TCRdb kept only the in-frame ones, dropping some. Of approximately 3,000 clones in the sample, about 80% were seen once. The sequenced sample was non-adjacent lung tissue. Every receptor here comes from a human donor with non-small cell lung cancer. CDR3s include the opening cysteine and the closing phenylalanine or tryptophan. Fields, in order: J gene, clone size, V gene, D gene, CDR3 protein, CDR3 DNA. D genes are given only for firm matches. Clone sizes are given selectively: once, few, many, or a class where the clone is expanded.

j_call: TRBJ2-7; clone_size: .; v_call: TRBV14; d_call: TRBD1; cdr3_aa: CASSLGQGYEQYF; cdr3_nt: TGTGCCAGCAGCCTAGGACAGGGCTACGAGCAGTACTTC
j_call: TRBJ2-3; clone_size: .; v_call: TRBV29-1; d_call: TRBD2; cdr3_aa: CSVPGTSGITDTQYF; cdr3_nt: TGCAGCGTCCCAGGGACTAGCGGGATCACAGATACGCAGTATTTT
j_call: TRBJ2-2; clone_size: .; v_call: TRBV9; d_call: .; cdr3_aa: CASSVRGYTGELFF; cdr3_nt: TGTGCCAGCAGCGTAAGGGGTTACACCGGGGAGCTGTTTTTT
j_call: TRBJ2-3; clone_size: .; v_call: TRBV30; d_call: .; cdr3_aa: CAWSVRGSPDTQYF; cdr3_nt: TGTGCCTGGAGTGTACGGGGTAGCCCAGATACGCAGTATTTT
j_call: TRBJ2-1; clone_size: .; v_call: TRBV5-4; d_call: TRBD2; cdr3_aa: CASSFRTSGRNEQFF; cdr3_nt: TGTGCCAGCAGCTTCCGAACTAGCGGGAGGAATGAGCAGTTCTTC
j_call: TRBJ2-6; clone_size: once; v_call: TRBV29-1; d_call: .; cdr3_aa: CSVDTGANVLTF; cdr3_nt: TGCAGCGTTGATACCGGGGCCAACGTCCTGACTTTC
j_call: TRBJ2-1; clone_size: .; v_call: TRBV27; d_call: .; cdr3_aa: CASRTGGFSYNEQFF; cdr3_nt: TGTGCCAGCAGAACCGGAGGGTTCTCCTACAATGAGCAGTTCTTC
j_call: TRBJ2-5; clone_size: once; v_call: TRBV19; d_call: TRBD1; cdr3_aa: CASSPNRGETQYF; cdr3_nt: TGTGCCAGTAGCCCGAACAGGGGGGAGACCCAGTACTTC
j_call: TRBJ2-1; clone_size: .; v_call: TRBV27; d_call: TRBD2; cdr3_aa: CASSLTYPGTNYNEQFF; cdr3_nt: TGTGCCAGCAGTTTAACCTACCCCGGGACTAACTACAATGAGCAGTTCTTC
j_call: TRBJ2-1; clone_size: few; v_call: TRBV5-1; d_call: .; cdr3_aa: CASSPGGQGSYNEQFF; cdr3_nt: TGCGCCAGCAGCCCCGGGGGGCAGGGTTCCTACAATGAGCAGTTCTTC
j_call: TRBJ2-5; clone_size: .; v_call: TRBV7-6; d_call: .; cdr3_aa: CASSTPRGLIQETQYF; cdr3_nt: TGTGCCAGCAGCACCCCTCGAGGGTTGATACAAGAGACCCAGTACTTC
j_call: TRBJ2-7; clone_size: .; v_call: TRBV28; d_call: .; cdr3_aa: CASSFQGGVRYEQYF; cdr3_nt: TGTGCCAGCAGTTTTCAGGGTGGCGTGAGATACGAGCAGTACTTC
j_call: TRBJ1-1; clone_size: once; v_call: TRBV5-1; d_call: .; cdr3_aa: CASRRGDPGGDPEAFF; cdr3_nt: TGCGCCAGCAGGAGAGGGGACCCCGGGGGCGATCCTGAAGCTTTCTTT
j_call: TRBJ2-5; clone_size: .; v_call: TRBV4-1; d_call: .; cdr3_aa: CASSQALRERQETQYF; cdr3_nt: TGCGCCAGCAGCCAAGCTCTCCGGGAGAGGCAAGAGACCCAGTACTTC
j_call: TRBJ2-1; clone_size: .; v_call: TRBV6-4; d_call: TRBD2; cdr3_aa: CASSERAGDYNEQFF; cdr3_nt: TGTGCCAGCAGTGAGCGAGCGGGAGATTACAATGAGCAGTTCTTC
j_call: TRBJ2-7; clone_size: .; v_call: TRBV7-2; d_call: .; cdr3_aa: CASSAALEQYF; cdr3_nt: TGTGCCAGCAGCGCCGCGCTCGAGCAGTACTTC
j_call: TRBJ1-4; clone_size: .; v_call: TRBV6-1; d_call: .; cdr3_aa: CASNLGGTNEKLFF; cdr3_nt: TGTGCCAGCAACCTGGGAGGAACTAATGAAAAACTGTTTTTT
j_call: TRBJ2-1; clone_size: .; v_call: TRBV7-2; d_call: .; cdr3_aa: CASSLLSWTSSYNEQFF; cdr3_nt: TGTGCCAGCAGCTTACTTAGCTGGACTTCCTCTTACAATGAGCAGTTCTTC
j_call: TRBJ2-2; clone_size: .; v_call: TRBV29-1; d_call: .; cdr3_aa: CSGRDTNTGELFF; cdr3_nt: TGCAGCGGTCGGGATACGAACACCGGGGAGCTGTTTTTT
j_call: TRBJ2-2; clone_size: .; v_call: TRBV7-9; d_call: .; cdr3_aa: CASSPWTGGELFF; cdr3_nt: TGTGCCAGCAGCCCCTGGACTGGCGGGGAGCTGTTTTTT
j_call: TRBJ2-2; clone_size: .; v_call: TRBV18; d_call: .; cdr3_aa: CASSPRAGVATGELFF; cdr3_nt: TGTGCCAGCTCACCGAGAGCAGGGGTGGCTACCGGGGAGCTGTTTTTT
j_call: TRBJ2-7; clone_size: .; v_call: TRBV28; d_call: .; cdr3_aa: CASSVAGFEQYF; cdr3_nt: TGTGCCAGCAGTGTCGCGGGTTTCGAGCAGTACTTC